The T cell receptor beta chain described here comes from a study of T cell changes during pregnancy in multiple sclerosis. Method: immunoSEQ multiplex PCR; TCRdb's copy keeps in-frame clones and lacks some. Of roughly 36,000 clones detected, roughly 93% appear once; the ten largest clones hold 3.5% to 4.5%. The germline V and J ends were trimmed by 8 bases and 0 bases, with 10 bases remaining between them. The CDR3 extends over 14 amino acids. The germline V gene has CDR1 MGHDK and CDR2 SYGVNS. This TCR was sampled from a female donor in good health, enrolled as a control in a pregnancy study. The starting material was peripheral blood, obtained in the second trimester of pregnancy. The V gene is TRBV25-1, the J gene TRBJ2-2; no reliable D call. The CDR3 DNA is TGTGCCAGCGGAGCAAATTCGAACACCGGGGAGCTGTTTTTT. Translating it yields CASGANSNTGELFF.